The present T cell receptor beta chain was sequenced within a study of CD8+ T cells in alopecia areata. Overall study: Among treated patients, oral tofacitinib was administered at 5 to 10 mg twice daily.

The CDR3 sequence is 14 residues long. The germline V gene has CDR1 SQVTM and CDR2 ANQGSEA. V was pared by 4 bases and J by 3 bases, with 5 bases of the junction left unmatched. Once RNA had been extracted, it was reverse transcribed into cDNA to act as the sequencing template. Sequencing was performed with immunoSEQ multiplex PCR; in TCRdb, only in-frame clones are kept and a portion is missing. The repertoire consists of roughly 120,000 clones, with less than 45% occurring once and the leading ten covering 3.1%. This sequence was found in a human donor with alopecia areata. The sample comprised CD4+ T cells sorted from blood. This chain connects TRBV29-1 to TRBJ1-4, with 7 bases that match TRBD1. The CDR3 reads CSVVRQGPNEKLFF. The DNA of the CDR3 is TGCAGCGTTGTGAGACAGGGCCCTAATGAAAAACTGTTTTTT.